The clone carrying this T cell receptor beta chain appeared many times. What it recognizes is unknown. This sample's time point: persistent/refractory GD, antithyroid drugs over 5 years with positive TRAb. PBMC RNA was the source of the TCR library. Guidelines of the American Thyroid Association were used to diagnose Graves' disease. Relying on iRepertoire HTBI primers and Arm-PCR of CDR3 regions, the team built TCR beta libraries. Original data processing: Samples collectively showed some 65 TRBV and roughly 15 TRBJ segments. TCRdb ran MiXCR on the multiplex PCR reads and lists one entry per CDR3 protein. The V and J calls reflect TCRdb's pipeline rather than the authors' work. Of hundreds of thousands of distinct CDR3 sequences listed, around 21% are singletons. The data derive from a study of regulatory T cells in long-lasting Graves disease. Findings and caveats of the study: Researchers reported studying only peripheral blood, not thyroid tissue.

This receptor was identified in a female donor with Graves disease. This material consisted of peripheral blood mononuclear cells (PBMCs), taken when the disease was refractory, from a patient treated with antithyroid drugs.

Here the CDR3 reads CSVKAGTGQGIAAFF. The CDR3 DNA reads TGCAGCGTTAAAGCGGGTACGGGACAGGGGATTGCAGCTTTCTTT. This chain joins TRBV29-1 and TRBJ1-1; 10 bases align to TRBD1. This CDR3 is built from 15 residues. V shed 5 bases, J shed 10 bases, and the junction held 16 bases outside the gene matches. The germline V gene has CDR1 SQVTM and CDR2 ANQGSEA.